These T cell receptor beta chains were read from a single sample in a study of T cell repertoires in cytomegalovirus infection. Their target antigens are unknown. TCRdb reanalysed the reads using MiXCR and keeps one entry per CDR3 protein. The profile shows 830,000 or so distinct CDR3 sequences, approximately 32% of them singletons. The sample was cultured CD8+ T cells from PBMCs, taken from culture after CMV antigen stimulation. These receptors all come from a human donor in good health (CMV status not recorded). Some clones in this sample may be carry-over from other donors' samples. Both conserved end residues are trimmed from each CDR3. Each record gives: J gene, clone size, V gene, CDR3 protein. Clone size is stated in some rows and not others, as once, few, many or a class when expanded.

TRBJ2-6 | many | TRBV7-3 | ASSLGQGMANVLT
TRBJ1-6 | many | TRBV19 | ASSIPNSPLH
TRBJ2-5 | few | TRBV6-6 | ASSYRVGGEPTETQY
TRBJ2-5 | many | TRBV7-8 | ASSMVRSGSFKETQY
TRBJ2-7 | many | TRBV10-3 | AISESGALREQY
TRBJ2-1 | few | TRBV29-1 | SAPTGSSYNEQF
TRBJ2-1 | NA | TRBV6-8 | ASSRLAGGQNEQF
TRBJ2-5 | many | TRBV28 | ASRTGEETQY
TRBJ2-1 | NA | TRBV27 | ASSLRQNNEQF
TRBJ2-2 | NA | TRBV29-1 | SVERQGAGTGELF
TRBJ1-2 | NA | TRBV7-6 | ASSGRQGEGGNYGYT
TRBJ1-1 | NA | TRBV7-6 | ASSNPGSGRAAF
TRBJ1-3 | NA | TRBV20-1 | SARGLVEHSGNTIY
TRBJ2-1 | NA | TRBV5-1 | ASSPPGQTYNKQF
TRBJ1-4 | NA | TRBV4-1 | ASSQLSSNEKLF
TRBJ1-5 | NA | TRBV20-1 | STLTGDNQPQH